Given below is one T cell receptor (beta chain) in context. This sample is part of a study of T cell changes during pregnancy in multiple sclerosis. In germline, CDR1 is SQVTM, CDR2 ANQGSEA. Unmatched junction bases numbered 10, after V lost 6 bases and J lost 5 bases. This CDR3 comprises 15 residues. Assay: immunoSEQ multiplex PCR; the TCRdb copy retains only in-frame clones and omits some. The table has some 44,000 clones, around 90% seen once. Sequences were derived from CD4+ T cells from peripheral blood mononuclear cells, sampled after pregnancy. This clonotype was sampled from a female donor with multiple sclerosis, enrolled in a pregnancy study. The chain is built from TRBV29-1 and TRBJ2-2; 9 bases are shared with TRBD1. CDR3 DNA: TGCAGCGTGTACCCGGGACAGGGAGGAACCGGGGAGCTGTTTTTT. Its protein is CSVYPGQGGTGELFF.